This T cell receptor beta chain is from a study of brain T cells in children with intractable seizures. Study conclusions and caveats: Pre-surgery blood may have been undersampled, hiding some clones. Only CDR3 sequence similarity suggested viral specificity, without known HCMV serostatus. Known viral epitope-specific CDR3s closely matched each case's top public brain CDR3.

Sequenced by immunoSEQ multiplex PCR; TCRdb stores in-frame clones only, minus some. The table has roughly 2,500 clones, more than 65% seen once. A single count supports this clone. Its antigen is not known. The CDR3 is 13 residues long. Germline V gives CDR1 LNHDA, CDR2 SQIVND (reference sequence). Trimming took 1 base from V and 5 from J, leaving 7 bases between them. Only cases whose brain tissue showed the highest T cell transcript signatures were sequenced. This clonotype was sampled from a boy under three years old with hemimegalencephaly and intractable seizures. V gene TRBV19 combines with J gene TRBJ2-3; no definite D call. The sequences come from resected brain tissue, collected at surgery. The CDR3 nucleotides read TGTGCCAGTAGTATAGTCCCCGGAGATACGCAGTATTTT. This codes for CASSIVPGDTQYF.